These 30 T cell receptor beta chains originate from one sample sequenced in a study of cytomegalovirus exposure and HLA in healthy donors. Amplification used 60 Vbeta primers and 13 Jbeta primers. Profiled with immunoSEQ multiplex PCR; TCRdb holds only in-frame clones, not every one. The table lists over 150,000 clones, around 80% of them singletons. The sample comprised PBMCs. Source of these receptors: a girl aged 2 to 9 in good health and CMV-seropositive.

The J gene is TRBJ1-5, the V gene TRBV10-3; D possibly corresponds to TRBD1 (6 bases). V dropped 5 bases and J dropped 7 bases, with 12 bases sitting between them. CDR3 length equals 13 residues. The germline gives CDR1 ENHRY, CDR2 SYGVKD. In DNA, the CDR3 is TGTGCCATCAGTCAGGGGCTTACCCAGCCCCAGCATTTT. It codes for CAISQGLTQPQHF.

The chain links TRBV4-2 to TRBJ1-2; D may be TRBD1 (5 bases). CDR1 is LGHNA and CDR2 is YNFKEQ in the germline V gene. Trimming took 4 bases from V and 6 from J, leaving 15 bases between them. The CDR3 is 14 residues long. The CDR3 loop is CASSPQDGGHGYTF. The CDR3, as DNA: TGTGCCAGCAGCCCCCAGGACGGGGGACATGGCTACACCTTC.

The rearrangement uses TRBV2 and TRBJ2-3, with 11 bases fitting TRBD2. Unmatched junction bases numbered 4, after V lost 7 bases and J lost 4 bases. The CDR3 sequence is 14 residues long. CDR1 and CDR2 from the germline V gene are SNHLY and FYNNEI. The CDR3 protein is CASNVAGGPDTQYF. The CDR3 DNA follows: TGTGCCAGCAACGTAGCGGGGGGGCCAGATACGCAGTATTTT.

The CDR3 DNA is TGCGCCAGCAGCTTGTACAGCAAATACGAGCAGTACGTC. Amino acid sequence: CASSLYSKYEQYV. The chain joins TRBV5-1 to TRBJ2-7; D is undetermined. Trimming shortened V by 1 base and J by 4 bases, and 9 bases separated the two germline ends. This CDR3 is 13 amino acids long. Per germline, CDR1 SGHRS and CDR2 YFSETQ.

This clone was recorded only once. V and J are TRBV28 and TRBJ2-7, with TRBD1 identical over 9 bases. Germline V gives CDR1 MDHEN, CDR2 SYDVKM. Trimming removed 6 bases from V and 3 bases from J; junction bases left unmatched: 3. The CDR3 contains 13 residues. This chain's CDR3 is CASSPGQGYEQYF. CDR3 DNA sequence: TGTGCCAGCAGCCCGGGACAGGGCTACGAGCAGTACTTC.

The chain is built from TRBV30 and TRBJ1-1; TRBD1 agrees at 10 bases. There are 15 residues in the CDR3. Germline CDR1 GTSNPN, CDR2 SVGIG (reference sequence). V dropped 1 base and J dropped 5; count of bases not matched to a gene: 7. The CDR3 DNA follows: TGTGCCTGGAGTGACCCCGGGACAGGGGATACTGAAGCTTTCTTT. This gives the protein CAWSDPGTGDTEAFF.

The CDR3 is CASSRPNRGQSEQFF. CDR3 DNA: TGTGCCAGCAGTCGCCCTAATAGGGGGCAGAGTGAGCAGTTCTTC. The chain is built from TRBV28 and TRBJ2-1, with 7 bases identical to TRBD1. The CDR3 has 15 residues. Germline V gene data show CDR1 as MDHEN and CDR2 as SYDVKM. The J segment lost 9 bases and the V segment lost 5 bases, leaving 13 bases of the junction unmatched.

The chain combines TRBV27 with TRBJ2-3; 7 bases are shared with TRBD2. The length of the CDR3 is 14 residues. V gave up 2 bases and J gave up 1 base; unmatched junction bases: 0. Germline V gene sequence: CDR1 MNHEY, CDR2 SMNVEV (reference sequence). CDR3 DNA sequence: TGTGCCAGCAGTTTAGGGGGGGGCACAGATACGCAGTATTTT. This translates into CASSLGGGTDTQYF.

The chain joins TRBV19 to TRBJ1-2; D unclear. Germline V gives CDR1 LNHDA, CDR2 SQIVND (reference sequence). This CDR3 region has 11 residues. The ends were cut back, 5 bases at V and 7 bases at J, with 8 bases in the middle. The CDR3 loop reads CASSLAGGYTF. The CDR3 bases are TGTGCCAGTAGTTTGGCGGGTGGCTACACCTTC.

The rearrangement uses TRBV5-1 and TRBJ2-1; 15 bases line up with TRBD2. V shed 4 bases and J 7 bases; nucleotides not matched to a gene: 6. This CDR3 has 16 residues. The V gene's germline CDR1 is SGHRS and CDR2 YFSETQ. CDR3 sequence reads: CASSPGLAGGRNEQFF. In DNA, the CDR3 is TGCGCCAGCAGCCCCGGACTAGCGGGAGGGAGGAATGAGCAGTTCTTC.

The gene calls are TRBV11-2 and TRBJ1-1, with 10 bases that match TRBD1. The V gene's germline CDR1 is SGHAT and CDR2 FQNNGV. There are 14 residues in the CDR3. With V trimmed by 7 bases and J by 7 bases, 9 bases remained unmatched. CDR3 in DNA: TGTGCCAGCACCCACGACAGGGGGCAGGTTGAAGCTTTCTTT. Protein product: CASTHDRGQVEAFF.

This clone showed up just a few times. The chain employs TRBV25-1 and TRBJ1-5, with no clear D. The CDR3 has 14 amino acids. Per the germline V gene, CDR1 is MGHDK and CDR2 is SYGVNS. Trimming shortened V by 4 bases and J by 10 bases, and 17 bases separated the two germline ends. DNA of the CDR3: TGTGCCAGCAGTGGAACCGAAGGGAGCGACCCCCAGCATTTT. Translating gives CASSGTEGSDPQHF.

The chain links TRBV6-1 to TRBJ2-7; D perhaps matches TRBD2 (5 bases). CDR1 and CDR2 (germline): MNHNS, SASEGT. CDR3 length: 13 amino acids. Trimming pared 4 bases from V and 2 bases from J, leaving 9 bases between. The DNA for the CDR3 is TGTGCCAGCAGTGTTAACGGGACCTACGAGCAGTACTTC. As protein: CASSVNGTYEQYF.

The J gene is TRBJ2-7, the V gene TRBV2, with a possible D match to TRBD1 (7 bases). The germline V and J ends were trimmed by 4 bases and 6 bases, with 19 bases remaining between them. The CDR3 length is 15 residues. CDR1 is SNHLY, CDR2 FYNNEI, per germline. The CDR3 here is CASSVAVRGSSEQYF. DNA of the CDR3: TGTGCCAGCAGTGTAGCGGTCAGGGGGAGCTCCGAGCAGTACTTC.

This clone was observed a single time. The V gene is TRBV6-5, the J gene TRBJ2-3; TRBD2 might be the D (7 bases). Germline V gene data show CDR1 as MNHEY and CDR2 as SVGAGI. V was pared by 5 bases and J by 4 bases, with 10 bases between. This CDR3 contains 13 residues. CDR3 in DNA: TGTGCCAGCAGTAGGGGGGGGTCAGATACGCAGTATTTT. Translating it yields CASSRGGSDTQYF.

The table lists this clone with a count of one. This chain connects TRBV4-2 to TRBJ1-6; TRBD1 agrees at 9 bases. Germline CDR1 and CDR2: LGHNA and YNFKEQ. V dropped 0 bases and J dropped 9; count of bases not matched to a gene: 9. CDR3 size: 17 residues. CDR3 bases: TGTGCCAGCAGCCAAGATATTGGGGACAGGGTCGGTTCACCCCTCCACTTT. It translates to CASSQDIGDRVGSPLHF.

The CDR3 loop is CASSDGQGANIQYF. The CDR3 DNA reads as TGTGCCAGCAGTGACGGACAGGGGGCTAACATTCAGTACTTC. J is TRBJ2-4 and V is TRBV6-4; the match to TRBD1 covers 11 bases. The CDR3 spans 14 residues. V dropped 2 bases and J dropped 7; count of bases not matched to a gene: 1. Germline V CDR1 and CDR2: MRHNA, SNTAGT.

The V gene is TRBV7-2, the J gene TRBJ2-1; 10 bases map to TRBD2. V dropped 8 bases and J dropped 7; count of bases not matched to a gene: 8. The CDR3 runs 14 residues. The germline V gene encodes CDR1 SGHTA and CDR2 FQGNSA. Written as DNA, the CDR3 is TGTGCCAGCCGCCCTAGCGGGAGTTCGAATGAGCAGTTCTTC. Amino acids: CASRPSGSSNEQFF.

V and J are TRBV4-1 and TRBJ2-1; 8 bases are shared with TRBD1. The CDR3 extends over 17 amino acids. J was trimmed by 2 bases and V by 4 bases; bases with no gene match: 10. CDR1 and CDR2 (germline): MGHRA, YSYEKL. The CDR3 nucleotides read TGCGCCAGCAGCCGGCGACAGGGGACCGACGCCTACAATGAGCAGTTCTTC. This codes for CASSRRQGTDAYNEQFF.

The J gene is TRBJ1-2, the V gene TRBV28, with 11 bases identical to TRBD1. The germline gives CDR1 MDHEN, CDR2 SYDVKM. The CDR3 extends over 17 amino acids. Germline trimming cut 6 bases from V and 7 bases from J; bases unmatched to any gene: 16. The CDR3 spells CASRITGTGGDRGGYTF. The CDR3 DNA follows: TGTGCCAGCAGGATCACCGGGACAGGGGGAGATAGAGGTGGCTACACCTTC.

The chain has TRBV9 and TRBJ1-1, with 11 bases that match TRBD1. Germline-derived CDR1 and CDR2 are SGDLS and YYNGEE. V dropped 4 bases and J dropped 1; count of bases not matched to a gene: 12. The CDR3 extends over 18 amino acids. CDR3 region: CASSIGQGAVLGNTEAFF. The CDR3 DNA is TGTGCCAGCAGCATCGGACAGGGGGCAGTTTTAGGGAACACTGAAGCTTTCTTT.

This clone occurred a few times. This chain links TRBV6-1 with TRBJ2-1; D is possibly TRBD1 (5 bases). This CDR3 is built from 14 residues. The V end was cut by 0 bases, the J end by 8 bases, with 11 bases between. CDR1 is MNHNS, CDR2 SASEGT, per germline. The chain's CDR3 is CASSEAPGLDEQFF. The CDR3 DNA follows: TGTGCCAGCAGTGAAGCGCCAGGGCTCGATGAGCAGTTCTTC.

The V and J genes are TRBV30 and TRBJ2-5; D is unclear. The CDR3 spans 13 residues. Germline V gene sequence: CDR1 GTSNPN, CDR2 SVGIG (reference sequence). V was trimmed by 0 bases and J by 5 bases, leaving 10 bases between them. CDR3 sequence reads: CAWSVPGPETQYF. CDR3 nucleotides: TGTGCCTGGAGTGTACCAGGTCCCGAGACCCAGTACTTC.

The J gene is TRBJ2-5, the V gene TRBV5-4; 11 bases are a match to TRBD1. The CDR3 spans 13 residues. The V and J ends lost 7 bases and 5 bases, in that order; junction bases with no gene match: 4. CDR1 and CDR2 from the germline V gene are SGHNT and YYREEE (reference sequence). The DNA for the CDR3 is TGTGCCAGCGGACAGGGGGCGCCGGAGACCCAGTACTTC. Encoded protein: CASGQGAPETQYF.

This chain uses TRBV6-1 with TRBJ2-1, with TRBD2 matching over 8 bases. CDR1 MNHNS and CDR2 SASEGT come from the germline V gene. This CDR3 contains 14 residues. With V trimmed by 6 bases and J by 14 bases, 15 bases remained unmatched. CDR3 loop: CASRPGLALRGEFF. Written as DNA, the CDR3 is TGTGCCAGCAGACCCGGACTAGCCCTGCGTGGGGAGTTCTTC.

The chain recombines TRBV7-3 with TRBJ2-2; D is perhaps TRBD1 (5 bases). V was pared by 2 bases and J by 4 bases, with 11 bases between. The CDR3 has 15 amino acids. Germline loops: CDR1 SGHTA, CDR2 FQGTGA. The CDR3 sequence: CASSLSAGSTGELFF. The CDR3 nucleotides are TGTGCCAGCAGCTTATCAGCAGGGTCCACCGGGGAGCTGTTTTTT.

This clone was counted only a few times. V and J are TRBV2 and TRBJ1-2, with D hard to call. The CDR3 extends over 13 amino acids. Germline CDR1 reads SNHLY; CDR2 reads FYNNEI. Trimming removed 8 bases from V and 3 bases from J, with 13 bases in between. This CDR3 reads CASREGGHYGYTF. The CDR3, as DNA: TGTGCCAGCCGCGAAGGTGGGCACTATGGCTACACCTTC.

The chain is built from TRBV5-1 and TRBJ1-6; no clear D gene. CDR1 is SGHRS and CDR2 is YFSETQ in the germline V gene. The V end was cut by 4 bases, the J end by 4 bases, with 12 bases between. The CDR3 is 15 amino acids. CDR3 amino acids: CASSPVPVYNSPLHF. CDR3 nucleotides: TGCGCCAGCAGCCCAGTACCCGTGTATAATTCACCCCTCCACTTT. The full variable domain, in which reference TRBV5-1 and TRBJ1-6 provide the parts outside the CDR3, is KAGVTQTPRYLIKTRGQQVTLSCSPISGHRSVSWYQQTPGQGLQFLFEYFSETQRNKGNFPGRFSGRQFSNSRSEMNVSTLELGDSALYLCASSPVPVYNSPLHFGNGTRLTVT.

This clone was picked up one time. This sequence joins TRBV30 and TRBJ2-7; a weak D match, TRBD2 (6 bases). CDR1 is GTSNPN, CDR2 SVGIG, per germline (reference sequence). Trimming pared 5 bases from V and 3 bases from J, leaving 17 bases between. CDR3 length equals 14 residues. Here the CDR3 DNA reads TGTGCCTGGTGCCGGGACTCCAACGACTACGAGCAGTACTTC. It yields the protein CAWCRDSNDYEQYF. The full variable domain, completed using reference TRBV30 and TRBJ2-7, is SQTIHQWPATLVQPVGSPLSLECTVEGTSNPNLYWYRQAAGRGLQLLFYSVGIGQISSEVPQNLSASRPQDRQFILSSKKLLLSDSGFYLCAWCRDSNDYEQYFGPGTRLTVT.

The chain has TRBV27 and TRBJ2-7; TRBD2 agrees at 9 bases. The CDR3 totals 12 residues. Per the germline V gene, CDR1 is MNHEY and CDR2 is SMNVEV (reference sequence). The ends lost 4 bases at V and 13 bases at J; junction bases unmatched: 8. The CDR3 DNA reads as TGTGCCAGCAGTTCTTCCGCGGGAGGGCCCTACTTC. Amino acid sequence: CASSSSAGGPYF.